This TCR beta chain was observed in a study of blood T cell repertoires in COVID-19. Study context: Samples came from the United States, Italy and Spain, spanning acute and convalescent COVID-19. PBMCs, B-cell-depleted T cells, or T cells provided the cDNA or gDNA that made up the material.

As processed by the authors: Estimated nucleated cell counts came from reference gene primer amplification. Data came from immunoSEQ multiplex PCR; TCRdb stores just in-frame clones and leaves some out. V, J and clone size were drawn from that table, and D and trimming were deduced from the DNA. The sample lists roughly 130,000 clones; under 95% were seen once. The CDR3 extends over 13 amino acids. The V gene's germline CDR1 is SGHNT and CDR2 YENEEA. V dropped 5 bases and J dropped 6 bases, with 12 bases sitting between them. Sequenced: peripheral blood. The chain combines TRBV11-3 with TRBJ2-3; the D is unclear. This TCR was sampled from a man aged 50 to 60 with active COVID-19. The CDR3 region has the DNA TGTGCCAGCAGCCCCCCTCAGAAGGATACGCAGTATTTT. It specifies CASSPPQKDTQYF. The variable domain in full, completed from reference TRBV11-3 and TRBJ2-3, reads EAGVVQSPRYKIIEKKQPVAFWCNPISGHNTLYWYLQNLGQGPELLIRYENEEAVDDSQLPKDRFSAERLKGVDSTLKIQPAELGDSAVYLCASSPPQKDTQYFGPGTRLTVL.